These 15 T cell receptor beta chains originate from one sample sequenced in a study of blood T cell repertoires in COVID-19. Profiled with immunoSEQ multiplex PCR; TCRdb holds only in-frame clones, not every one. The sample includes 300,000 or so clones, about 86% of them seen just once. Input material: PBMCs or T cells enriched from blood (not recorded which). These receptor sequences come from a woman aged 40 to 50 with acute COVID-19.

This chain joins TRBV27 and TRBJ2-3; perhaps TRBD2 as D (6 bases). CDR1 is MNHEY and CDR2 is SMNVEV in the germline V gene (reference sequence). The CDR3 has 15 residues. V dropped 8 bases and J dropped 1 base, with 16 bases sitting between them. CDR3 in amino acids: CASGPLGGGTDTQYF. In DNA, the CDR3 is TGTGCCAGCGGTCCTCTGGGCGGGGGCACAGATACGCAGTATTTT.

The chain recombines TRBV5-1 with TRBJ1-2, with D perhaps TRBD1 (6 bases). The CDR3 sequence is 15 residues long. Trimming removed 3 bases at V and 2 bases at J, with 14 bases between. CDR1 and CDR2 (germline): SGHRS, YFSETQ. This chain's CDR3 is CASSSLTDRNYGYTF. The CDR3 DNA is TGCGCCAGCAGCTCGCTGACGGACAGAAACTATGGCTACACCTTC. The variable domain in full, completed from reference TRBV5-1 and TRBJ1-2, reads KAGVTQTPRYLIKTRGQQVTLSCSPISGHRSVSWYQQTPGQGLQFLFEYFSETQRNKGNFPGRFSGRQFSNSRSEMNVSTLELGDSALYLCASSSLTDRNYGYTFGSGTRLTVV.

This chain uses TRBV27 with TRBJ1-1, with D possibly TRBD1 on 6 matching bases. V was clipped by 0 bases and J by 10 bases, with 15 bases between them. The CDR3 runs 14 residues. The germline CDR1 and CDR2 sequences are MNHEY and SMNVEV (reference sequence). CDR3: CASSLSGRGQVAFF. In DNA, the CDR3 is TGTGCCAGCAGTTTATCGGGCAGGGGACAAGTAGCTTTCTTT.

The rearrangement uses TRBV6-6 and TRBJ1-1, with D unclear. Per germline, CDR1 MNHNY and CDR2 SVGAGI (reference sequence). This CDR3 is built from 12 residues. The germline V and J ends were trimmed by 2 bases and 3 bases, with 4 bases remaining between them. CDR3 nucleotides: TGTGCCAGCAGTTACAGAGACACTGAAGCTTTCTTT. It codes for CASSYRDTEAFF.

The DNA of the CDR3 is TGTGCCAGTAGAACTACTGGGTTACCAGGGGCGGAAAACTATGGCTACACCTTC. It encodes CASRTTGLPGAENYGYTF. The rearrangement links TRBV19 to TRBJ1-2; D is perhaps TRBD1 (6 bases). V was shortened by 6 bases and J by 2 bases, with 25 bases between the two germline ends. Looked up from germline, CDR1 is LNHDA and CDR2 is SQIVND (reference sequence). CDR3 length equals 18 residues.

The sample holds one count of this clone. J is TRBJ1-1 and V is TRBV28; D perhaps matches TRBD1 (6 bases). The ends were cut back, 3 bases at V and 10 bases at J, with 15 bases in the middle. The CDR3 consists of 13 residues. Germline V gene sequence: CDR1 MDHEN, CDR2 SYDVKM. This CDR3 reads CASSLRGPRGAFF. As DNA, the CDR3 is TGTGCCAGCAGTTTGCGGGGGCCGAGGGGAGCTTTCTTT.

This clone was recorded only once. This CDR3 reads CAIRPGQGDEKLFF. In nucleotides, the CDR3 is TGTGCCATCAGGCCGGGACAGGGGGATGAAAAACTGTTTTTT. The chain is built from TRBV10-3 and TRBJ1-4; 11 positions agree with TRBD1. This CDR3 contains 14 residues. V shed 6 bases, J shed 6 bases, and the junction held 3 bases outside the gene matches. CDR1 ENHRY and CDR2 SYGVKD come from the germline V gene.

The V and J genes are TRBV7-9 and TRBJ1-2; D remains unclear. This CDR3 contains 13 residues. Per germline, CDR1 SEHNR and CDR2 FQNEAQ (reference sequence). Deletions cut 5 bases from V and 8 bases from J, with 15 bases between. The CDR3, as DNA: TGTGCCAGCAGCAAATTTGCCGGAGGCGGCTACACCTTC. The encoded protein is CASSKFAGGGYTF.

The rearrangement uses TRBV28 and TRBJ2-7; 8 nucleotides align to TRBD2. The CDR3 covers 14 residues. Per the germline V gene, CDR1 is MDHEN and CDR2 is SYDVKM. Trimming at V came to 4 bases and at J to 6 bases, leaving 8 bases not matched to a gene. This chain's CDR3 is CASSSAGVGREQYF. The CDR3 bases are TGTGCCAGCAGTTCAGCGGGAGTCGGTCGCGAGCAGTACTTC.

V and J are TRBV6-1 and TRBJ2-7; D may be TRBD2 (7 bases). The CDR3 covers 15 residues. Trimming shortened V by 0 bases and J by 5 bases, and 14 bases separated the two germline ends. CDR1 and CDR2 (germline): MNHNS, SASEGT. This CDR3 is CASSEALRGGDEQYF. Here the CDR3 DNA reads TGTGCCAGCAGTGAAGCGCTTAGAGGGGGGGACGAGCAGTACTTC.

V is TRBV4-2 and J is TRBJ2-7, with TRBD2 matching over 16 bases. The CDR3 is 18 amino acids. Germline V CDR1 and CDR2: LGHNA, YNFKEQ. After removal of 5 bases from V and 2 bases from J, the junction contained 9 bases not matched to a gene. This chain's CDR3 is CASSLSSGTSGGAYEQYF. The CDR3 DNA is TGTGCCAGCAGCTTGAGCTCCGGGACTAGCGGGGGGGCCTACGAGCAGTACTTC.

The CDR3 region has the DNA TGTGCCAGCAGCTTGGGACTAGCGGGCGGGGGGACCCAGTACTTC. Translated, it gives CASSLGLAGGGTQYF. The chain combines TRBV5-6 with TRBJ2-5; TRBD2 matches 10 bases. This CDR3 is built from 15 residues. CDR1 is SGHDT, CDR2 YYEEEE, per germline. The junction had 6 bases not matched to a gene; V was cut back by 0 bases and J by 7 bases.

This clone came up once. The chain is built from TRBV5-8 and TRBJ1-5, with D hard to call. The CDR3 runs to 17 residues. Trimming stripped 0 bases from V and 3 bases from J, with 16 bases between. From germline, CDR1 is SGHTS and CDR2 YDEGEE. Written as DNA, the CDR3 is TGTGCCAGCAGCTTGGTGAGGGCAGCCCGGTCCAATCAGCCCCAGCATTTT. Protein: CASSLVRAARSNQPQHF.

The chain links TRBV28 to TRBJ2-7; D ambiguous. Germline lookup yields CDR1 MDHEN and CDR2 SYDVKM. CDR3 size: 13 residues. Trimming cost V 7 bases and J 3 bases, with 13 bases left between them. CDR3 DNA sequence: TGTGCCAGCACCCTGGGCACAAACTACGAGCAGTACTTC. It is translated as CASTLGTNYEQYF.

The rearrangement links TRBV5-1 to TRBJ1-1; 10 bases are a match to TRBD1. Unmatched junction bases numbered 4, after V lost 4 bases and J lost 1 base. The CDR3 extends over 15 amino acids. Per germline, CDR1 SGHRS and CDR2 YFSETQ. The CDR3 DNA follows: TGCGCCAGCAGCGGCAGGACAGGGGGGAACACTGAAGCTTTCTTT. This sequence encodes CASSGRTGGNTEAFF.